This TCR beta chain was recorded in a study of identical twins. This clonotype was detected ten times or more. The CDR3 has 14 amino acids. Per the germline V gene, CDR1 is SGHDT and CDR2 is YYEEEE. V dropped 4 bases and J dropped 7 bases, with 17 bases sitting between them. TCRdb re-called the 5' RACE reads through MiXCR, storing one row per CDR3 protein. The table lists around 690,000 distinct CDR3 sequences, 20% to 25% of them singletons. The same sample was also studied in work on T cells expressing NK-cell markers. That paper states: Seven donors tested HCMV-seropositive and one tested seronegative among the eight sequenced.

The J gene is TRBJ1-1, the V gene TRBV5-6; D is possibly TRBD1 (5 bases). Sequenced input: PBMCs. The receptor's source is a woman between 18 and 30 years old in good health. The CDR3, as DNA: TGTGCCAGCAGCCAAGGCCTGTGGGGGATTGAAGCTTTCTTT. Translated, it gives CASSQGLWGIEAFF.